This entry describes one T cell receptor (beta chain). J lost 7 bases, V lost 4 bases, and 7 bases had no gene match. The CDR3 runs to 15 residues. CDR1 is LGHDT and CDR2 is YNNKEL in the germline V gene (reference sequence). Clones were sequenced by immunoSEQ multiplex PCR, and TCRdb holds only the in-frame ones, with some missing. The sample records around 290,000 clones, 85% to 90% being singletons. The sample comes from a study of blood T cell repertoires in COVID-19. Sequenced input: peripheral blood. The clonotype was recovered from a man in his forties or fifties with acute or convalescent COVID-19. The V gene is TRBV3-1 (or the pseudogene TRBV3-2), the J gene TRBJ2-7, with 13 bases lining up with TRBD2. CDR3 protein: CASSPRLAGGREQYF. CDR3 DNA: TGTGCCAGCAGCCCACGACTAGCGGGGGGAAGGGAGCAGTACTTC.